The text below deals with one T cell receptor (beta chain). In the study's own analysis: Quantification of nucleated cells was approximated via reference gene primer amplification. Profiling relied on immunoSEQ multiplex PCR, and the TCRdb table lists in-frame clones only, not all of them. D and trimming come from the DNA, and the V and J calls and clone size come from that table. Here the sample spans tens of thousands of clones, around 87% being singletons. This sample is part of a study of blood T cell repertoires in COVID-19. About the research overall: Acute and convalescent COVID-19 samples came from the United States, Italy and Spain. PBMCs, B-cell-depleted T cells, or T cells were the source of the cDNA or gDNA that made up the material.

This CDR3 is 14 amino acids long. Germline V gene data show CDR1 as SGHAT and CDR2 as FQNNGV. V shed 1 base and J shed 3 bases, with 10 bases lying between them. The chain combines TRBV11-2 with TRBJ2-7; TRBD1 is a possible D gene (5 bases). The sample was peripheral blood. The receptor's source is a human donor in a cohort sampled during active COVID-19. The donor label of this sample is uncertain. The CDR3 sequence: CASSLGQFYYEQYF. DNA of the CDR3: TGTGCCAGCAGCTTAGGACAGTTCTACTACGAGCAGTACTTC.